These 16 T cell receptor beta chains originate from one sample sequenced in a study of beta chain features in type 1 diabetes. The authors reverse transcribed all of the isolated RNA, so sequencing captured expressed TCRB transcripts. Repertoires were generated with immunoSEQ multiplex PCR, while TCRdb's copy carries only in-frame clones and drops some. The sample has over 350,000 clones, over 12% seen once. Sequencing was performed on naive CD4+ T cells from blood. All receptors come from a woman under 30 in good health.

The rearrangement links TRBV30 to TRBJ1-5, with TRBD1 matching over 7 bases. V shed 2 bases and J 4 bases; nucleotides not matched to a gene: 5. Germline values: CDR1 GTSNPN, CDR2 SVGIG (reference sequence). CDR3 length: 14 residues. CDR3 bases: TGTGCCTGGAGTCCAAGGACAGGAAATCAGCCCCAGCATTTT. Its protein product is CAWSPRTGNQPQHF.

This clone appeared a few times. CDR3 bases: TGCAGCGTTGGAAACAGGTTCCAAGAGACCCAGTACTTC. It translates to CSVGNRFQETQYF. J is TRBJ2-5 and V is TRBV29-1; perhaps TRBD1 as D (5 bases). The CDR3 runs 13 residues. The germline V gene encodes CDR1 SQVTM and CDR2 ANQGSEA. V was trimmed by 4 bases and J by 1 base, leaving 10 bases between them.

This clone was counted between two and nine times. The chain employs TRBV4-2 and TRBJ2-5; tentative D call: TRBD2 (5 bases). Trimming pared 0 bases from V and 4 bases from J, leaving 15 bases between. Germline V lookup: CDR1 LGHNA, CDR2 YNFKEQ. The CDR3 spans 16 residues. CDR3 sequence reads: CASSQESGMGVETQYF. In DNA, the CDR3 is TGTGCCAGCAGCCAAGAGTCCGGGATGGGAGTAGAGACCCAGTACTTC.

In its sample, this clone was seen a few times. The chain is built from TRBV4-3 and TRBJ2-7, with 12 bases identical to TRBD2. J was trimmed by 4 bases and V by 1 base; bases with no gene match: 2. CDR1 and CDR2 from the germline V gene are LGHNA and YSLEER. CDR3 length equals 15 residues. The CDR3 bases are TGCGCCAGCAGCCAAGGACTAGCGGGAGATTACGAGCAGTACTTC. Amino acid sequence: CASSQGLAGDYEQYF.

Only a few counts were recorded for this clone. The chain carries TRBV13 and TRBJ2-1, with D possibly TRBD2 on 6 matching bases. Germline CDR1 reads PRHDT; CDR2 reads FYEKMQ (reference sequence). V was cut by 2 bases and J by 5 bases, with 10 bases left in between. The CDR3 covers 14 residues. The CDR3 loop reads CASSLRGVDNEQFF. The CDR3 DNA follows: TGTGCCAGCAGCTTACGCGGGGTGGACAATGAGCAGTTCTTC.

This clone showed up just a few times. The chain is built from TRBV5-4 and TRBJ2-2; a weak D match, TRBD2 (5 bases). Germline V gives CDR1 SGHNT, CDR2 YYREEE (reference sequence). Trimming took 1 base from V and 3 from J, leaving 13 bases between them. CDR3 size: 16 residues. In DNA, the CDR3 is TGTGCCAGCAGCTTGTTTCGGACTGATTACACCGGGGAGCTGTTTTTT. Its protein product is CASSLFRTDYTGELFF. The whole variable domain, remainder taken from reference TRBV5-4 and TRBJ2-2, is ETGVTQSPTHLIKTRGQQVTLRCSSQSGHNTVSWYQQALGQGPQFIFQYYREEENGRGNFPPRFSGLQFPNYSSELNVNALELDDSALYLCASSLFRTDYTGELFFGEGSRLTVL.

There are a few counts of this clone. The chain combines TRBV20-1 with TRBJ1-1; no clear D. V shed 3 bases and J shed 11 bases, with 4 bases lying between them. The CDR3 spans 8 residues. Germline CDR1 and CDR2: DFQATT and SNEGSKA (reference sequence). CDR3 protein: CSASQAFF. DNA for the CDR3: TGCAGTGCTAGTCAGGCTTTCTTT.

The V call is TRBV5-1, the J call TRBJ1-2; possible D gene TRBD1, 5 bases. CDR3 size: 14 residues. Germline-derived CDR1 and CDR2 are SGHRS and YFSETQ. Trimming removed 0 bases from V and 0 bases from J, with 6 bases in between. This chain's CDR3 is CASSLETANYGYTF. The CDR3 coding sequence is TGCGCCAGCAGCTTGGAGACAGCTAACTATGGCTACACCTTC.

A few counts support this clone. The chain couples TRBV23-1 to TRBJ2-3; 7 bases are shared with TRBD1. TRBV23-1 is classed as an ORF, of uncertain function. There are 16 residues in the CDR3. Germline trimming cut 2 bases from V and 6 bases from J; bases unmatched to any gene: 11. The DNA of the CDR3 is TGCGCCAGCAGTCAAAAACCGGGACAGCCAAAGGATACGCAGTATTTT. Residues: CASSQKPGQPKDTQYF.

This chain uses TRBV5-1 with TRBJ1-4; unclear D gene. Germline V CDR1 and CDR2: SGHRS, YFSETQ. The CDR3 has 16 amino acids. Trimming pared 2 bases from V and 2 bases from J, leaving 13 bases between. CDR3 loop: CASSLTGRGTNEKLFF. The CDR3 DNA sequence: TGCGCCAGCAGCTTAACGGGCCGAGGGACTAATGAAAAACTGTTTTTT.

The sample holds a few counts of this clone. The chain is built from TRBV7-9 and TRBJ2-7, with 8 bases lining up with TRBD1. The CDR3 length is 15 residues. With V trimmed by 4 bases and J by 5 bases, 10 bases remained unmatched. CDR1 is SEHNR and CDR2 is FQNEAQ in the germline V gene (reference sequence). CDR3 protein: CASSSRQGALHEQYF. In DNA, the CDR3 is TGTGCCAGCAGCTCCCGTCAGGGGGCCCTTCACGAGCAGTACTTC. The entire variable domain, with the rest obtained from reference TRBV7-9 and TRBJ2-7, is as follows: DTGVSQNPRHKITKRGQNVTFRCDPISEHNRLYWYRQTLGQGPEFLTYFQNEAQLEKSRLLSDRFSAERPKGSFSTLEIQRTEQGDSAMYLCASSSRQGALHEQYFGPGTRLTVT.

This clone was observed a handful of times. The CDR3 is CASSFPTVNRNNYGYTF. CDR3 DNA sequence: TGTGCCAGCAGCTTCCCCACTGTCAACAGAAATAACTATGGCTACACCTTC. The chain is built from TRBV7-9 and TRBJ1-2; D call uncertain. CDR3 length: 17 amino acids. The germline gives CDR1 SEHNR, CDR2 FQNEAQ (reference sequence). V lost 3 bases, J lost 1 base, and 18 bases lay in between. Full variable domain (missing parts from reference TRBV7-9 and TRBJ1-2): DTGVSQNPRHKITKRGQNVTFRCDPISEHNRLYWYRQTLGQGPEFLTYFQNEAQLEKSRLLSDRFSAERPKGSFSTLEIQRTEQGDSAMYLCASSFPTVNRNNYGYTFGSGTRLTVV.

The rearrangement joins TRBV9 to TRBJ2-7, with TRBD2 matching over 9 bases. V dropped 0 bases and J dropped 0; count of bases not matched to a gene: 7. Germline V gene data show CDR1 as SGDLS and CDR2 as YYNGEE. This CDR3 is 17 amino acids long. CDR3 nucleotides: TGTGCCAGCAGCGTAGGTTCGAGCGGGAGGCTCTCCTACGAGCAGTACTTC. It encodes CASSVGSSGRLSYEQYF.

The rearrangement uses TRBV27 and TRBJ2-6; perhaps TRBD2 as D (5 bases). This CDR3 has 15 residues. Trimming took 2 bases from V and 0 from J, leaving 5 bases between them. Germline loops: CDR1 MNHEY, CDR2 SMNVEV (reference sequence). The CDR3 is CASSLRDSGANVLTF. CDR3 DNA: TGTGCCAGCAGTTTACGGGACTCTGGGGCCAACGTCCTGACTTTC.

The genes are TRBV15 and TRBJ1-2; D is unclear. V gave up 0 bases and J gave up 2 bases, with 10 bases separating them. In germline, CDR1 is LNHNV, CDR2 YYDKDF (reference sequence). The CDR3 sequence is 15 residues long. The CDR3: CATSRDQVQNYGYTF. The DNA for the CDR3 is TGTGCCACCAGCAGAGATCAAGTACAGAACTATGGCTACACCTTC.

In its sample, this clone was seen a few times. The chain recombines TRBV5-1 with TRBJ2-1; D is possibly TRBD1 (5 bases). V was pared by 0 bases and J by 1 base, with 11 bases between. The CDR3 is 16 residues long. CDR1 and CDR2 from the germline V gene are SGHRS and YFSETQ. CDR3 amino acids: CASSLESGPSYNEQFF. The CDR3 DNA reads as TGCGCCAGCAGCTTGGAATCAGGGCCTTCCTACAATGAGCAGTTCTTC.